Below, 30 T cell receptor beta chains from the same sample are listed, as sequenced in a study of neurological immune-mediated disorders. TCRdb analysed the 5' RACE reads with MiXCR anew, one entry per CDR3 protein. This repertoire shows tens of thousands of distinct CDR3 sequences, roughly 6.9% found once; its top ten account for around 5%. The sequencing sample was made of CD4+ T cells from blood. These receptors all stem from a man between 45 and 60 years old in good health.

This clonotype was counted many times. The genes are TRBV20-1 and TRBJ1-5; possibly TRBD1 for D (5 bases). V lost 0 bases, J lost 0 bases, and 12 bases lay in between. CDR1 is DFQATT and CDR2 is SNEGSKA in the germline V gene (reference sequence). The length of the CDR3 is 16 residues. The CDR3 DNA sequence: TGCAGTGCTAGAGATCGGCCAGGGTTTAGCAATCAGCCCCAGCATTTT. Translated: CSARDRPGFSNQPQHF.

In this sample, this clonotype turned up many times. The chain has TRBV5-1 and TRBJ2-3; 7 nucleotides match TRBD1. The germline CDR1 and CDR2 sequences are SGHRS and YFSETQ. The V and J ends lost 0 bases and 5 bases, in that order; junction bases with no gene match: 18. The CDR3 totals 19 residues. The CDR3, as DNA: TGCGCCAGCAGCTTGGTTTCTGTGTCCCTGACAGGGCAGGAAGATACGCAGTATTTT. The encoded protein is CASSLVSVSLTGQEDTQYF.

This clonotype was detected ten times or more. V and J are TRBV20-1 and TRBJ1-5; TRBD1 might be the D (6 bases). Trimming removed 6 bases from V and 7 bases from J, with 22 bases in between. The CDR3 consists of 15 residues. The germline V gene encodes CDR1 DFQATT and CDR2 SNEGSKA (reference sequence). The chain's CDR3 is CSAYVRGGAGQPQHF. CDR3 sequence (DNA): TGCAGTGCCTACGTTAGGGGGGGCGCGGGACAGCCCCAGCATTTT.

This clonotype was found many times. The genes are TRBV20-1 and TRBJ2-7; D uncertain. The CDR3 length is 15 residues. Per germline, CDR1 DFQATT and CDR2 SNEGSKA (reference sequence). Trimming took 2 bases from V and 4 from J, leaving 18 bases between them. CDR3 in DNA: TGCAGTGCTAGATTACCCGACGGCAGCAGATACGAGCAGTACTTC. Protein: CSARLPDGSRYEQYF.

This clonotype was observed a handful of times. The rearrangement uses TRBV5-1 and TRBJ2-7; TRBD2 agrees at 12 bases. The J segment lost 11 bases and the V segment lost 1 base, leaving 10 bases of the junction unmatched. The CDR3 covers 15 residues. Germline V lookup: CDR1 SGHRS, CDR2 YFSETQ. The CDR3 bases are TGCGCCAGCAGCTTGATAAGTCAGCTAGCGGGAGGGAAGTACTTC. Translation: CASSLISQLAGGKYF.

This clonotype appeared many times. CDR3 DNA sequence: TGTGCCAGCAGAGGGATCGAGCAGCCCCAGCATTTT. Translated: CASRGIEQPQHF. The V and J genes are TRBV28 and TRBJ1-5; D unresolved. V was shortened by 6 bases and J by 7 bases, with 10 bases between the two germline ends. The V gene's germline CDR1 is MDHEN and CDR2 SYDVKM. This CDR3 region has 12 residues.

This clonotype was counted ten times or more. The chain combines TRBV20-1 with TRBJ2-1; 8 bases match TRBD2. Germline CDR1 DFQATT, CDR2 SNEGSKA (reference sequence). CDR3 size: 16 residues. Trimming cost V 6 bases and J 2 bases; bases outside gene matches: 12. As DNA, the CDR3 is TGCAGTGCCAGGAGGCTTGGCGGGAGGACCTACAATGAGCAGTTCTTC. This sequence encodes CSARRLGGRTYNEQFF.

This clonotype was counted at least ten times. V usage is TRBV20-1 and J usage is TRBJ2-7; no clear D. The V end lost 5 bases, the J end lost 5 bases, and 16 bases lay between the germline ends. Germline V gives CDR1 DFQATT, CDR2 SNEGSKA (reference sequence). The CDR3 contains 13 residues. CDR3 bases: TGCAGTGCTCCCGCGGCTGGCTTCCACGAGCAGTACTTC. This sequence encodes CSAPAAGFHEQYF.

The rearrangement uses TRBV5-1 and TRBJ2-7; 7 positions agree with TRBD1. V lost 0 bases, J lost 2 bases, and 5 bases stayed unmatched. Per the germline V gene, CDR1 is SGHRS and CDR2 is YFSETQ. The CDR3 length is 15 residues. The DNA for the CDR3 is TGCGCCAGCAGCTTGGAGTCAGGGGGTGCCTACGAGCAGTACTTC. Translated, it gives CASSLESGGAYEQYF.

This clonotype occurred many times. In nucleotides, the CDR3 is TGTGCCAGCAGCTTTGGCCCTGTAGCGGGAGTGGGCTACGAGCAGTACTTC. Translated, it gives CASSFGPVAGVGYEQYF. This chain links TRBV7-2 with TRBJ2-7, with 9 bases lining up with TRBD2. The J segment lost 3 bases and the V segment lost 3 bases, leaving 12 bases of the junction unmatched. Germline-derived CDR1 and CDR2 are SGHTA and FQGNSA. This CDR3 is built from 17 residues.

This clonotype was seen many times. This chain links TRBV3-1 with TRBJ1-4, with D uncertain. This CDR3 is built from 17 residues. The V gene's germline CDR1 is LGHDT and CDR2 YNNKEL (reference sequence). V gave up 3 bases and J gave up 3 bases, with 17 bases separating them. In DNA form, the CDR3 reads TGTGCCAGCAGCCACCGACCCTTGGGGAGTTCTAATGAAAAACTGTTTTTT. Amino acids: CASSHRPLGSSNEKLFF. The full variable domain, its missing parts supplied by reference TRBV3-1 and TRBJ1-4, is DTAVSQTPKYLVTQMGNDKSIKCEQNLGHDTMYWYKQDSKKFLKIMFSYNNKELIINETVPNRFSPKSPDKAHLNLHINSLELGDSAVYFCASSHRPLGSSNEKLFFGSGTQLSVL.

This clonotype occurred once. This CDR3 is missing its conserved last phenylalanine or tryptophan, likely due to a read error. V and J are TRBV7-2 and TRBJ1-2; D not resolved. The ends were cut back, 1 base at V and 7 bases at J, with 4 bases in the middle. The CDR3 has 11 residues. Germline values: CDR1 SGHTA, CDR2 FQGNSA. The CDR3 sequence: CASSLGFGYTG. As DNA, the CDR3 is TGTGCCAGCAGCTTAGGGTTTGGCTACACCGGC.

This clonotype was counted at least ten times. The rearrangement uses TRBV5-4 and TRBJ2-3, with 11 bases aligning to TRBD2. The trim removed 4 bases at V and 0 bases at J, leaving 16 bases unmatched. The CDR3 runs 20 residues. Germline loops: CDR1 SGHNT, CDR2 YYREEE (reference sequence). In DNA form, the CDR3 reads TGTGCCAGCAGCGGGCGGAGTCTAGCGGGAGGTCCCTCGAGCACAGATACGCAGTATTTT. It specifies CASSGRSLAGGPSSTDTQYF.

This clonotype was found many times. This chain links TRBV9 with TRBJ2-7; D is unclear. V dropped 2 bases and J dropped 0 bases, with 12 bases sitting between them. The CDR3 length is 15 residues. Germline V lookup: CDR1 SGDLS, CDR2 YYNGEE. In DNA, the CDR3 is TGTGCCAGCAGCGTGGGATCCGAAGTCTCCTACGAGCAGTACTTC. It yields the protein CASSVGSEVSYEQYF.

This clonotype was detected many times. V and J are TRBV29-1 and TRBJ2-2; D gene unclear. This CDR3 spans 11 amino acids. The V and J ends lost 1 base and 8 bases respectively, with 5 bases between them. The germline CDR1 and CDR2 sequences are SQVTM and ANQGSEA. The CDR3 coding sequence is TGCAGCGTTGAAGGGATAGGGGAGCTGTTTTTT. This sequence encodes CSVEGIGELFF.

This clonotype was seen at least ten times. The chain joins TRBV14 to TRBJ2-3, with 9 bases aligning to TRBD1. The CDR3 runs to 13 residues. The V segment lost 3 bases and the J segment 8 bases; nucleotides outside the gene matches: 3. Per the germline V gene, CDR1 is SGHDN and CDR2 is FVKESK. CDR3 coding DNA: TGTGCCAGCAGCCACCACAGGGGGCTTACGCAGTATTTT. Amino acid sequence: CASSHHRGLTQYF.

DNA of the CDR3: TGTGCCAGCAGCCAAGAGTCAGGGACTGCTCATACGCAGTATTTT. Its protein product is CASSQESGTAHTQYF. This chain uses TRBV3-1 with TRBJ2-3, with TRBD2 as a possible D gene (6 bases). V lost 0 bases and J lost 7, with 14 bases in between. CDR1 is LGHDT, CDR2 YNNKEL, per germline (reference sequence). The CDR3 extends over 15 amino acids.

The CDR3 bases are TGTGCCAGCAGCCCGGGAGGCGCGTCCTACAATGAGCAGTTCTTC. It encodes CASSPGGASYNEQFF. V gene TRBV28 combines with J gene TRBJ2-1; 7 bases line up with TRBD2. The V and J ends lost 6 bases and 1 base, in that order; junction bases with no gene match: 6. The CDR3 has 15 amino acids. The germline gives CDR1 MDHEN, CDR2 SYDVKM.

With respect to this clonotype: Germline and junction disagree at one end, which may indicate a read error. The chain combines TRBV11-2 with TRBJ2-3; TRBD2 aligns across 11 bases. The CDR3 length is 16 residues. Germline CDR1 reads SGHAT; CDR2 reads FQNNGV. In DNA, the CDR3 is TGTGCCGGCAGTCGAAATAGCGGGAGGGCTATAGATACGCAGTATTTT. It encodes CAGSRNSGRAIDTQYF.

In its sample, this clonotype was seen many times. The chain employs TRBV5-1 and TRBJ2-7; TRBD1 might be the D (6 bases). CDR3 length: 14 residues. CDR1 SGHRS and CDR2 YFSETQ come from the germline V gene. Trimming shortened V by 0 bases and J by 2 bases, and 9 bases separated the two germline ends. CDR3 sequence reads: CASSLDRVAYEQYF. CDR3 DNA sequence: TGCGCCAGCAGCTTGGACAGGGTGGCCTACGAGCAGTACTTC. Full variable domain (missing parts from reference TRBV5-1 and TRBJ2-7): KAGVTQTPRYLIKTRGQQVTLSCSPISGHRSVSWYQQTPGQGLQFLFEYFSETQRNKGNFPGRFSGRQFSNSRSEMNVSTLELGDSALYLCASSLDRVAYEQYFGPGTRLTVT.

This clonotype occurred many times. The chain couples TRBV5-1 to TRBJ1-4, with 7 bases identical to TRBD1. This CDR3 comprises 14 residues. The ends lost 4 bases at V and 5 bases at J; junction bases unmatched: 5. Per germline, CDR1 SGHRS and CDR2 YFSETQ. CDR3 DNA: TGCGCCAGCAGCCCAGGACAGGAGAATGAAAAACTGTTTTTT. Translating it yields CASSPGQENEKLFF.

The table lists this clonotype with many counts. The rearrangement links TRBV20-1 to TRBJ2-1; the match to TRBD2 covers 8 bases. Germline-derived CDR1 and CDR2 are DFQATT and SNEGSKA (reference sequence). The CDR3 sequence is 15 residues long. Trimming cost V 0 bases and J 2 bases; bases outside gene matches: 3. The CDR3 DNA sequence: TGCAGTGCTAGAGACGGCGGGAGGACCTACAATGAGCAGTTCTTC. Encoded protein: CSARDGGRTYNEQFF.

This sequence joins TRBV9 and TRBJ2-3, with a weak D call TRBD2 (5 bases). The CDR3 sequence is 14 residues long. Trimming pared 3 bases from V and 5 bases from J, leaving 13 bases between. The V gene's germline CDR1 is SGDLS and CDR2 YYNGEE. The CDR3 reads CASSAAGPLDTQYF. The CDR3 coding sequence is TGTGCCAGCAGCGCGGCGGGCCCCCTAGATACGCAGTATTTT.

This clonotype came up many times. The chain recombines TRBV25-1 with TRBJ2-1; D remains unclear. The germline gives CDR1 MGHDK, CDR2 SYGVNS. The V and J ends lost 4 bases and 2 bases respectively, with 12 bases between them. The CDR3 consists of 15 residues. The CDR3, as DNA: TGTGCCAGCAGTGCCCCCCAGGACGCCTACAATGAGCAGTTCTTC. It yields the protein CASSAPQDAYNEQFF.

The table lists this clonotype with a few counts. The rearrangement links TRBV20-1 to TRBJ2-4; TRBD2 might be the D (6 bases). The CDR3 spans 19 residues. The V gene's germline CDR1 is DFQATT and CDR2 SNEGSKA (reference sequence). V was clipped by 5 bases and J by 0 bases, with 26 bases between them. The DNA for the CDR3 is TGCAGTGCTTACTATTACCGGGACTTCTCGAGTATAGCCAAAAACATTCAGTACTTC. Its translation: CSAYYYRDFSSIAKNIQYF.

The table lists this clonotype with many counts. The rearrangement joins TRBV6-6 to TRBJ2-1; D is ambiguous. Germline V gene lookup returns CDR1 MNHNY and CDR2 SVGAGI (reference sequence). The CDR3 has 14 residues. V dropped 6 bases and J dropped 6 bases, with 15 bases sitting between them. This CDR3 reads CASSQGLISNEQFF. In DNA, the CDR3 is TGTGCCAGCAGCCAAGGGTTAATCTCCAATGAGCAGTTCTTC.

This clonotype was counted at least ten times. The chain combines TRBV20-1 with TRBJ2-7; 10 positions agree with TRBD1. The CDR3 consists of 13 residues. V shed 4 bases and J 4 bases; nucleotides not matched to a gene: 4. From germline, CDR1 is DFQATT and CDR2 SNEGSKA (reference sequence). The chain's CDR3 is CSATGQGVYEQYF. The CDR3 DNA follows: TGCAGTGCTACCGGACAGGGGGTATACGAGCAGTACTTC.

The chain employs TRBV5-1 and TRBJ2-7, with D uncertain. The CDR3 spans 13 residues. Between the trimmed V and J ends, which lost 0 bases and 3 bases, there was a span of 7 bases. The V gene's germline CDR1 is SGHRS and CDR2 YFSETQ. The CDR3 protein is CASSLAADYEQYF. Here the CDR3 DNA reads TGCGCCAGCAGCTTGGCCGCGGACTACGAGCAGTACTTC.

This clonotype appeared many times. V gene TRBV19 combines with J gene TRBJ2-3; TRBD1 matches 7 bases. V trimming: 2 bases; J trimming: 0 bases; junction bases outside the gene matches: 2. The germline CDR1 and CDR2 sequences are LNHDA and SQIVND (reference sequence). This CDR3 has 15 amino acids. As DNA, the CDR3 is TGTGCCAGTAGTATAAACAGGGGTAGCACAGATACGCAGTATTTT. Residues: CASSINRGSTDTQYF.

This chain connects TRBV5-4 to TRBJ2-3, with 9 bases lining up with TRBD2. The CDR3 length is 17 residues. After removal of 5 bases from V and 0 bases from J, the junction contained 10 bases not matched to a gene. CDR1 is SGHNT and CDR2 is YYREEE in the germline V gene (reference sequence). CDR3 nucleotides: TGTGCCAGCAGATATCGCGGGGGGGGGCTAAGCACAGATACGCAGTATTTT. Translating it yields CASRYRGGGLSTDTQYF.